The next 22 T cell receptor beta chains were all read from a single sample in a study of T cells expressing NK-cell markers. Using the 5' RACE reads, TCRdb records one entry per CDR3 protein without DNA. This sample's table reports 200,000 to 300,000 distinct CDR3 sequences. The sample comprised blood T cells: a sorted CD56 or NKG2C T cell subset, CD4+ or CD8+ T cells, or bulk PBMC T cells (not recorded which). The receptors come from a man aged 18 to 35 in good health.

The chain carries TRBV20-1 and TRBJ2-5; with no DNA, the TCRdb D assignment of TRBD1 cannot be verified. Germline V lookup: CDR1 DFQATT, CDR2 SNEGSKA (reference sequence). The CDR3 runs 12 residues. CDR3 loop: CSATGHKETQYF.

This chain links TRBV29-1 with TRBJ2-7; TCRdb's D call of TRBD1 is untestable without DNA. Germline values: CDR1 SQVTM, CDR2 ANQGSEA. CDR3 length: 13 amino acids. The CDR3 protein is CSVTGRYMYEQYF.

The chain has TRBV25-1 and TRBJ2-5. This CDR3 has 11 residues. Germline CDR1 and CDR2: MGHDK and SYGVNS. CDR3 loop: CASSGSGTQYF.

This chain uses TRBV20-1 with TRBJ2-3; the D gene TCRdb calls, TRBD1, cannot be checked with no DNA. Germline CDR1 reads DFQATT; CDR2 reads SNEGSKA (reference sequence). The CDR3 sequence is 16 residues long. The CDR3 spells CSARVVRQKKGDTQYF.

The V call is TRBV5-1, the J call TRBJ2-1; TCRdb's assignment of TRBD2 cannot be checked, as there is no DNA. Germline CDR1 is SGHRS and CDR2 is YFSETQ. This CDR3 contains 19 residues. CDR3 sequence reads: CASSLPVLAGGDSYNEQFF.

The chain uses TRBV15 and TRBJ2-1; the TCRdb D gene call, TRBD2, has no DNA to confirm it. Germline loops: CDR1 LNHNV, CDR2 YYDKDF (reference sequence). The CDR3 has 14 amino acids. CDR3 region: CATSRDKGGNEQFF.

The gene calls are TRBV24-1 and TRBJ2-6. CDR1 and CDR2 (germline): KGHDR, SFDVKD. There are 15 residues in the CDR3. This CDR3 reads CATSMKSSGANVLTF.

The chain couples TRBV29-1 to TRBJ2-3; TCRdb calls TRBD2, which cannot be checked without DNA. The CDR3 sequence is 18 residues long. Per the germline V gene, CDR1 is SQVTM and CDR2 is ANQGSEA. The CDR3 reads CSVEFQGLAGGLPDTQYF.

The chain is built from TRBV7-3 and TRBJ2-5; checking the TCRdb D call of TRBD2 is not possible without DNA. From germline, CDR1 is SGHTA and CDR2 FQGTGA. This CDR3 comprises 17 residues. The chain's CDR3 is CASSLGTSGSGQETQYF.

The genes are TRBV14 and TRBJ1-6; the D call from TCRdb, TRBD1, cannot be confirmed without DNA. This CDR3 has 14 amino acids. Germline V gives CDR1 SGHDN, CDR2 FVKESK. CDR3 protein: CASSHRGPNSPLHF.

The chain recombines TRBV6-2 or TRBV6-3 with TRBJ2-3; the TRBD2 assignment by TCRdb is unverifiable without DNA. The germline CDR1 and CDR2 sequences are MNHEY and SVGEGT. The CDR3 totals 16 residues. The CDR3 sequence: CASSLEGRMRTDTQYF.

The rearrangement uses TRBV6-2 or TRBV6-3 and TRBJ2-1; lacking DNA, the TRBD1 call made by TCRdb goes unchecked. The CDR3 is 14 amino acids. Germline CDR1 reads MNHEY; CDR2 reads SVGEGT. CDR3 protein: CATKDGQIYNEQFF.

J is TRBJ2-1 and V is TRBV12-3 or TRBV12-4; with no DNA, the TCRdb D assignment of TRBD2 cannot be verified. There are 14 residues in the CDR3. CDR3 protein: CASSPRGLDTEQFF.

The chain has TRBV7-9 and TRBJ2-3; absent DNA, TCRdb's TRBD1 call cannot be checked. The CDR3 extends over 16 amino acids. CDR1 is SEHNR, CDR2 FQNEAQ, per germline (reference sequence). The CDR3: CASTSSGIENADTQYF.

The chain links TRBV2 to TRBJ2-1; the D gene TCRdb calls, TRBD1, cannot be checked with no DNA. The CDR3 is 12 amino acids. Per the germline V gene, CDR1 is SNHLY and CDR2 is FYNNEI. CDR3 sequence: CASSREFNEQFF. The full variable domain, its missing parts supplied by reference TRBV2 and TRBJ2-1, is EPEVTQTPSHQVTQMGQEVILRCVPISNHLYFYWYRQILGQKVEFLVSFYNNEISEKSEIFDDQFSVERPDGSNFTLKIRSTKLEDSAMYFCASSREFNEQFFGPGTRLTVL.

The chain carries TRBV5-5 and TRBJ2-7; there is no DNA to check the TCRdb D call of TRBD2. This CDR3 region has 15 residues. From germline, CDR1 is SGHKS and CDR2 YYEKEE (reference sequence). The CDR3 spells CASSRSPGLAYEQYF.

The chain is built from TRBV20-1 and TRBJ1-5; no DNA is available, so the TRBD1 call from TCRdb remains unchecked. The CDR3 contains 13 residues. Per the germline V gene, CDR1 is DFQATT and CDR2 is SNEGSKA (reference sequence). The CDR3 is CSAHRGWGQPQHF.

CDR3 sequence reads: CASSQDGAVTETQYF. The chain links TRBV4-2 to TRBJ2-5; the D call from TCRdb, TRBD2, cannot be confirmed without DNA. This CDR3 region has 15 residues. Germline V gene data show CDR1 as LGHNA and CDR2 as YNFKEQ.

The CDR3 sequence: CASSPYRWDGKNTEAFF. The chain combines TRBV12-3 or TRBV12-4 with TRBJ1-1; as DNA is missing, the TRBD1 call by TCRdb cannot be tested. The CDR3 runs 17 residues.

The genes are TRBV12-3 or TRBV12-4 and TRBJ2-4. The CDR3 length is 13 residues. The CDR3 here is CASSYPGTGIQYF.

V usage is TRBV15 and J usage is TRBJ1-6. Germline V gene data show CDR1 as LNHNV and CDR2 as YYDKDF (reference sequence). The CDR3 is 13 amino acids. Here the CDR3 reads CATASRTNSPLHF.

The V call is TRBV7-2, the J call TRBJ2-3. The CDR3 consists of 15 residues. Germline V gene data show CDR1 as SGHTA and CDR2 as FQGNSA. CDR3 loop: CASSLVSTVTDTQYF.